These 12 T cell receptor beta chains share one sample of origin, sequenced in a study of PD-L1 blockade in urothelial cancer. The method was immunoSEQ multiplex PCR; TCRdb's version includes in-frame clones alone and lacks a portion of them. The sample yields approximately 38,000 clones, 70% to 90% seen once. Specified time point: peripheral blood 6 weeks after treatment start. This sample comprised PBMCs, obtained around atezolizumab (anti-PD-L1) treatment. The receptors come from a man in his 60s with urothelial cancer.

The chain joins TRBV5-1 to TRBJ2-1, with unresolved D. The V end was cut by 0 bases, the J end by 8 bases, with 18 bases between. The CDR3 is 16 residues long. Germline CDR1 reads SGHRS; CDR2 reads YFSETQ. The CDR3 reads CASSLATSVTRHEQFF. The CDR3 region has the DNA TGCGCCAGCAGCTTGGCCACGTCGGTTACGCGCCATGAGCAGTTCTTC.

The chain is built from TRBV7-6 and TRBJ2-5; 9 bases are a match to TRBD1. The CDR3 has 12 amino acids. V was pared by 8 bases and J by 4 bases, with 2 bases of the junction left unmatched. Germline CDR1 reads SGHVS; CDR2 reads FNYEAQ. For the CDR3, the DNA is TGTGCCAGCGGGACAGGGTCAGAGACCCAGTACTTC. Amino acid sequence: CASGTGSETQYF.

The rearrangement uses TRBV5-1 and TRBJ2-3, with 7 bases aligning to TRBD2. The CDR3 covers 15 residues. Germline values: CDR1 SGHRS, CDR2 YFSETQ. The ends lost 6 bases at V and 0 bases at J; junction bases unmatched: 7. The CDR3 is CASKGAGKSTDTQYF. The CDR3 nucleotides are TGCGCCAGCAAGGGAGCGGGGAAGAGCACAGATACGCAGTATTTT.

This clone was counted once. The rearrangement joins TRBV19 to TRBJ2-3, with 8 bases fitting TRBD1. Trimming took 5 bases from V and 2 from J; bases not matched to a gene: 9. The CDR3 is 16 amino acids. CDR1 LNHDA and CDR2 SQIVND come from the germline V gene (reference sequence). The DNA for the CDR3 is TGTGCCAGTAGTGCAACAGGACAGGGATTCACAGATACGCAGTATTTT. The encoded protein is CASSATGQGFTDTQYF.

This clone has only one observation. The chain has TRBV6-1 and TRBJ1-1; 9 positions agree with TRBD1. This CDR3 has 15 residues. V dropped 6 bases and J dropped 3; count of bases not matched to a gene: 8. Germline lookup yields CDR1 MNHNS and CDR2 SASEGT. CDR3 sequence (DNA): TGTGCCAGCAGCGAACAGGGGGCGGCGTACACTGAAGCTTTCTTT. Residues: CASSEQGAAYTEAFF.

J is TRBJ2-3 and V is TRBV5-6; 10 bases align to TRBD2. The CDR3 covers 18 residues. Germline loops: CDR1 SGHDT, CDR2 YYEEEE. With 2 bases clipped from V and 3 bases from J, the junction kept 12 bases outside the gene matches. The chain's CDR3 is CASSFLASGRGRTDTQYF. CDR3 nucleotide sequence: TGTGCCAGCAGCTTTCTGGCTAGCGGGAGAGGGAGGACAGATACGCAGTATTTT.

The CDR3 loop is CASSTLAGDTDTQYF. CDR3 bases: TGTGCCAGCAGCACCCTAGCGGGGGACACAGATACGCAGTATTTT. V gene TRBV11-2 combines with J gene TRBJ2-3, with TRBD2 matching over 10 bases. The ends lost 5 bases at V and 2 bases at J; junction bases unmatched: 4. The CDR3 has 15 residues. Germline CDR1 and CDR2: SGHAT and FQNNGV.

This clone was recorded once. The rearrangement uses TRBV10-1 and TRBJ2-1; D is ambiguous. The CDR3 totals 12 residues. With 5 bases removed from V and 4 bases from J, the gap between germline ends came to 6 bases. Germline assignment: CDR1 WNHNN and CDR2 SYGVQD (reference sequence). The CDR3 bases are TGCGCCAGCAGTACCGGGTACAATGAGCAGTTCTTC. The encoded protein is CASSTGYNEQFF.

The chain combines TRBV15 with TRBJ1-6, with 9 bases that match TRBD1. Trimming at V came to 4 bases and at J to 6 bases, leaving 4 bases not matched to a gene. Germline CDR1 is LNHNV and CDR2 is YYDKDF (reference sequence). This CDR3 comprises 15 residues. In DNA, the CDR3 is TGTGCCACCAGCACGCGGACAGGGGCTAATTCACCCCTCCACTTT. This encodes CATSTRTGANSPLHF.

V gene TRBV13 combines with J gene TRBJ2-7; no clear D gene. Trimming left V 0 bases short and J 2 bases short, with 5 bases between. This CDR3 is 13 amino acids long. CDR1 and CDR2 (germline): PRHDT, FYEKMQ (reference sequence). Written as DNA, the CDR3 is TGTGCCAGCAGCTTAGGGGCAACCTACGAGCAGTACTTC. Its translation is CASSLGATYEQYF.

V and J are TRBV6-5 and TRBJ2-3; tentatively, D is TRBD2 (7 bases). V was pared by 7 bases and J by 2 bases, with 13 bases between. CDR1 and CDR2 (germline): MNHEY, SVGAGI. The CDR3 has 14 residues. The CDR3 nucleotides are TGTGCCAGCAAGGGGGGGTTTGTCACAGATACGCAGTATTTT. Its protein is CASKGGFVTDTQYF.

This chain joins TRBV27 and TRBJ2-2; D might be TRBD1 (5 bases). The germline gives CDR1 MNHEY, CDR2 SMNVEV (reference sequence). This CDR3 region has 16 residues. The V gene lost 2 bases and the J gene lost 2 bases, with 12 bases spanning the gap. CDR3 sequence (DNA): TGTGCCAGCAGTTTAGGACACCCGCAAAACACCGGGGAGCTGTTTTTT. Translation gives CASSLGHPQNTGELFF.